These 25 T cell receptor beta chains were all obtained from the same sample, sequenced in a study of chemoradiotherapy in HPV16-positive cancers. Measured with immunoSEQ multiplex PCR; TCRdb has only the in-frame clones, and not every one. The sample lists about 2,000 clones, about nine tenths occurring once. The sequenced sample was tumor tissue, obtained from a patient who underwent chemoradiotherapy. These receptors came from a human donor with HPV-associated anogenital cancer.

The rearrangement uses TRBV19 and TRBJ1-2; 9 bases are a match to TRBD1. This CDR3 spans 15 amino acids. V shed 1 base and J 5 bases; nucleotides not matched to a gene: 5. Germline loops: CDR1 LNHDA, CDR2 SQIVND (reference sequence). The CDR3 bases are TGTGCCAGTAGTATAGGGACAGGGGAGGTATATGGCTACACCTTC. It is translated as CASSIGTGEVYGYTF.

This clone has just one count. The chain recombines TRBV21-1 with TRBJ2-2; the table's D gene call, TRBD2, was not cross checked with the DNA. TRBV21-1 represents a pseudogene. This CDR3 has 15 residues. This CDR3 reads CASPPEGRFVGELFF. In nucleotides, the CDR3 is TGTGCCAGCCCGCCCGAAGGGAGATTTGTCGGGGAGCTGTTTTTT.

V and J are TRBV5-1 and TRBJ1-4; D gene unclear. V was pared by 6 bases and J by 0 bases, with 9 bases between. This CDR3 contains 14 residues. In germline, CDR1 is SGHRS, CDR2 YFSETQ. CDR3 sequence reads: CASKFEATNEKLFF. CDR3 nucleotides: TGCGCCAGCAAGTTCGAAGCAACTAATGAAAAACTGTTTTTT.

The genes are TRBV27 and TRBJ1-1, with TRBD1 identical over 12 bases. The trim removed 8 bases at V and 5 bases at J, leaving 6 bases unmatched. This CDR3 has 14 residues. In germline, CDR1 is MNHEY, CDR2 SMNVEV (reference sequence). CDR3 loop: CASAGQGAVTEAFF. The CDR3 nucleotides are TGTGCCAGCGCGGGACAGGGGGCCGTGACTGAAGCTTTCTTT.

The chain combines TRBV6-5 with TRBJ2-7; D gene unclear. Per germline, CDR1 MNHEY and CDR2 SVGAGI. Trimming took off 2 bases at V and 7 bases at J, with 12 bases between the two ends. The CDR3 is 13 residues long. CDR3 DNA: TGTGCCAGCAGTTACGGCGGCACGAGAGAGCAGTACTTC. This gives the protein CASSYGGTREQYF.

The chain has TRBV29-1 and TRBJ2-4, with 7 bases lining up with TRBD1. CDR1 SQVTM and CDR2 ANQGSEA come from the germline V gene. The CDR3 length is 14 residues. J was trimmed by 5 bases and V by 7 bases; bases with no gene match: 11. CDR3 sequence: CSAGASGTENIQYF. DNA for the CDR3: TGCAGCGCTGGGGCGAGTGGGACAGAAAACATTCAGTACTTC.

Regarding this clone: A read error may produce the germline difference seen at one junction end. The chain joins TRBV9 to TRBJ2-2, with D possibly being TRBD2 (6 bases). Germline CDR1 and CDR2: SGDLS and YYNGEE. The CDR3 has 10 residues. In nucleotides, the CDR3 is TGTGCCAGCAGGGGGCGGGGAGCTGTTTTT. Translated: CASRGRGAVF.

The CDR3 is CASSFAGTGNTIYF. The CDR3 bases are TGTGCCAGCAGTTTCGCAGGGACTGGAAACACCATATATTTT. The chain carries TRBV6-6 and TRBJ1-3; D possibly corresponds to TRBD1 (5 bases). V shed 4 bases and J shed 2 bases, with 9 bases lying between them. This CDR3 is 14 amino acids long. Germline-derived CDR1 and CDR2 are MNHNY and SVGAGI (reference sequence).

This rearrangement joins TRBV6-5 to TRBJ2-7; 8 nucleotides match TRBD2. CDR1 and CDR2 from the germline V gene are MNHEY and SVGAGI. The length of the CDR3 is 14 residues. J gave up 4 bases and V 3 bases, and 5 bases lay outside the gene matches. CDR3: CASSYTSGWYEQYF. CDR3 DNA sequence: TGTGCCAGCAGTTATACTAGCGGATGGTACGAGCAGTACTTC.

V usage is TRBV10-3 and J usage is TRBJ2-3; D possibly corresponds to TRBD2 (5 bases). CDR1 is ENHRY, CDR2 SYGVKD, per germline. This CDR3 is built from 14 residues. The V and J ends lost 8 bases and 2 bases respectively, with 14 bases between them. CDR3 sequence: CAIGSGLVTDTQYF. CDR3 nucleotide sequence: TGTGCCATCGGAAGCGGACTGGTCACAGATACGCAGTATTTT.

CDR3 sequence reads: CASTPPGSYEQYF. The CDR3 DNA sequence: TGTGCCAGCACCCCCCCCGGGTCCTACGAGCAGTACTTC. V gene TRBV6-5 combines with J gene TRBJ2-7; D is uncertain. This CDR3 contains 13 residues. Looked up from germline, CDR1 is MNHEY and CDR2 is SVGAGI. The V and J ends lost 7 bases and 1 base respectively, with 11 bases between them.

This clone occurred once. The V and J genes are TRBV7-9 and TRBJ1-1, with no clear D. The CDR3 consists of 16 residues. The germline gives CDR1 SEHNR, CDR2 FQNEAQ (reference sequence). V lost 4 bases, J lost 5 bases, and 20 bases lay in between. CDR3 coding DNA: TGTGCCAGCAGCTCTAGGGCGCCAGCGATGTGGACTGAAGCTTTCTTT. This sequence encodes CASSSRAPAMWTEAFF.

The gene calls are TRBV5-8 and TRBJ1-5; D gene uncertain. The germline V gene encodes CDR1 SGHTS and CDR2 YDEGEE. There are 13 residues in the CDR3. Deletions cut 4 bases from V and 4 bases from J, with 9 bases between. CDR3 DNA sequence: TGTGCCAGCAGCGTTGACGGTAATCAGCCCCAGCATTTT. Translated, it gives CASSVDGNQPQHF.

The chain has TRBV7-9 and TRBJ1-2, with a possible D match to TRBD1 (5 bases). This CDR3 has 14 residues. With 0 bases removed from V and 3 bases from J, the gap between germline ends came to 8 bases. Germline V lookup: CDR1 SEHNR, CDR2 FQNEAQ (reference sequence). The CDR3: CASSLAETDYGYTF. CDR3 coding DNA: TGTGCCAGCAGCTTAGCGGAGACAGACTATGGCTACACCTTC. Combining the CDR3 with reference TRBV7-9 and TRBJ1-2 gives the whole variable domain DTGVSQNPRHKITKRGQNVTFRCDPISEHNRLYWYRQTLGQGPEFLTYFQNEAQLEKSRLLSDRFSAERPKGSFSTLEIQRTEQGDSAMYLCASSLAETDYGYTFGSGTRLTVV.

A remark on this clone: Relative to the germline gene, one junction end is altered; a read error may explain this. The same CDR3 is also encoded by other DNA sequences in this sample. CDR3 region: CASSDRSGANVLTF. In DNA, the CDR3 is TGTGCCAGCAGTGACCGGTCTGGAGCCAACGTCCTGACTTTC. The gene calls are TRBV2 and TRBJ2-6; no clear D. Germline-derived CDR1 and CDR2 are SNHLY and FYNNEI. CDR3 length: 14 amino acids. The complete variable domain, with remaining parts taken from reference TRBV2 and TRBJ2-6, reads EPEVTQTPSHQVTQMGQEVILRCVPISNHLYFYWYRQILGQKVEFLVSFYNNEISEKSEIFDDQFSVERPDGSNFTLKIRSTKLEDSAMYFCASSDRSGANVLTFGAGSRLTVL.

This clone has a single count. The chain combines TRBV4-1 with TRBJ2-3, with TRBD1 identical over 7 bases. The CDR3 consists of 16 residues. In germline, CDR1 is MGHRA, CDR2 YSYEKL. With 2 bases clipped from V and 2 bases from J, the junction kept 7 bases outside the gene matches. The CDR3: CASSQSGTVVTDTQYF. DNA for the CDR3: TGCGCCAGCAGCCAATCCGGGACAGTAGTCACAGATACGCAGTATTTT.

CDR3 region: CASSRTARDQPQHF. Written as DNA, the CDR3 is TGTGCCAGCAGCCGGACAGCCCGCGATCAGCCCCAGCATTTT. The chain joins TRBV27 to TRBJ1-5, with D tentatively TRBD1 (6 bases). This CDR3 region has 14 residues. With 6 bases removed from V and 5 bases from J, the gap between germline ends came to 14 bases. Germline V CDR1 and CDR2: MNHEY, SMNVEV (reference sequence).

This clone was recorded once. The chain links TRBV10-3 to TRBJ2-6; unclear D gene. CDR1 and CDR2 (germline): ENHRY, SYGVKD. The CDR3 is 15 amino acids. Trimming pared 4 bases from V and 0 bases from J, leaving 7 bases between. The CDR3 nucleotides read TGTGCCATCAGTGTTGGCAGCTCTGGGGCCAACGTCCTGACTTTC. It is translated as CAISVGSSGANVLTF.

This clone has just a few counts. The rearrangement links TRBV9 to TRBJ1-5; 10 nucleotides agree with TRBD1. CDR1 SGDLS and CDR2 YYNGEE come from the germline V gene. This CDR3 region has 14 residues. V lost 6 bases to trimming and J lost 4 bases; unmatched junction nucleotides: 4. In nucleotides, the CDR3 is TGTGCCAGCAACCGGGGACAGGGGAATCAGCCCCAGCATTTT. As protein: CASNRGQGNQPQHF. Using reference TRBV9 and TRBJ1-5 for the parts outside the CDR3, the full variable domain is DSGVTQTPKHLITATGQRVTLRCSPRSGDLSVYWYQQSLDQGLQFLIQYYNGEERAKGNILERFSAQQFPDLHSELNLSSLELGDSALYFCASNRGQGNQPQHFGDGTRLSIL.

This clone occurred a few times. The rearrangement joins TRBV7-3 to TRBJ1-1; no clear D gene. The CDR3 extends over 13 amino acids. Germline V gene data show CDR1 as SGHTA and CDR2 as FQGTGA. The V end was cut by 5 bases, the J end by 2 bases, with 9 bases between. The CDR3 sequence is CASSADGNTEAFF. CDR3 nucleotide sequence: TGTGCCAGCAGCGCAGACGGTAACACTGAAGCTTTCTTT.

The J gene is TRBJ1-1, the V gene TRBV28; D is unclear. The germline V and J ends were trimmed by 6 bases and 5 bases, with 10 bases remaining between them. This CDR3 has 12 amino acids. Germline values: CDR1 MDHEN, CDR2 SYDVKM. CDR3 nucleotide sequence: TGTGCCAGCAGCTTACTTGGTACTGAAGCTTTCTTT. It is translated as CASSLLGTEAFF.

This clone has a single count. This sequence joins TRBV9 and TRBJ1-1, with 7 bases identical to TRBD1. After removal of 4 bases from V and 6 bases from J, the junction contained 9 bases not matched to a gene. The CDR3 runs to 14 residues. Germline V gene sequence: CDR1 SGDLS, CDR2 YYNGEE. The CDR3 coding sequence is TGTGCCAGCAGCCCCTCGTACAGGGGACCTGAAGCTTTCTTT. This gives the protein CASSPSYRGPEAFF.

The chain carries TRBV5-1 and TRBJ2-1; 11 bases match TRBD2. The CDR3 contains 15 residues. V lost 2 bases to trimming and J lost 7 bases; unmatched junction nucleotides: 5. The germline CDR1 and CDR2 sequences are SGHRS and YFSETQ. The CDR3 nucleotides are TGCGCCAGCAGCTTACTAGCGGGAGCAAATAATGAGCAGTTCTTC. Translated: CASSLLAGANNEQFF. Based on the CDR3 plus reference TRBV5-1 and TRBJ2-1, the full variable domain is KAGVTQTPRYLIKTRGQQVTLSCSPISGHRSVSWYQQTPGQGLQFLFEYFSETQRNKGNFPGRFSGRQFSNSRSEMNVSTLELGDSALYLCASSLLAGANNEQFFGPGTRLTVL.

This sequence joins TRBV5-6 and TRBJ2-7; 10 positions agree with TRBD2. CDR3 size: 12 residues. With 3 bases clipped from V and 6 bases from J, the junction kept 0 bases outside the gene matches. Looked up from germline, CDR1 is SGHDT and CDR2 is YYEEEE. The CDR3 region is CASSWTSGEQYF. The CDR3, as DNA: TGTGCCAGCAGCTGGACTAGCGGCGAGCAGTACTTC.

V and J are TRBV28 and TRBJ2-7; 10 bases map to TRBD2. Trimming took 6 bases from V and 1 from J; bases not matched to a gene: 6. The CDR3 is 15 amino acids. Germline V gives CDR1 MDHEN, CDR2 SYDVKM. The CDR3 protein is CASSPSGRGSYEQYF. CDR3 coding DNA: TGTGCCAGCAGCCCTAGCGGGAGAGGATCCTACGAGCAGTACTTC.